Below, 30 T cell receptor beta chains from the same sample are listed, as sequenced in a study of blood T cell repertoires in COVID-19. This table comes from immunoSEQ multiplex PCR, and its TCRdb copy is limited to in-frame clones, with some not included. The sample has about 120,000 clones; around 80% are singletons. Material: peripheral blood. The receptors were gathered from a man aged 25 to 40 with COVID-19, enrolled during active disease.

This chain joins TRBV21-1 and TRBJ2-2; the table's TRBD2 call for D was not verified on the DNA. TRBV21-1 is a pseudogene. The CDR3 loop spans 19 amino acids. The CDR3 is CASSTEGLAGVWNTGELFF. CDR3 in DNA: TGTGCCAGCAGCACCGAGGGACTAGCGGGAGTTTGGAACACCGGGGAGCTGTTTTTT.

J is TRBJ1-5 and V is TRBV6-5; the D is unclear. Trimming removed 9 bases from V and 1 base from J, with 7 bases in between. The CDR3 loop spans 12 amino acids. CDR1 and CDR2 from the germline V gene are MNHEY and SVGAGI. CDR3 sequence: CASCRSNQPQHF. The CDR3 DNA sequence: TGTGCCAGTTGCAGAAGCAATCAGCCCCAGCATTTT.

The rearrangement uses TRBV28 and TRBJ1-2, with D possibly being TRBD1 (5 bases). The V end lost 3 bases, the J end lost 4 bases, and 15 bases lay between the germline ends. This CDR3 comprises 15 residues. Germline CDR1 MDHEN, CDR2 SYDVKM. Written as DNA, the CDR3 is TGTGCCAGCAGTTTTGACAGTCCCTCGGGCTATGGCTACACCTTC. Protein product: CASSFDSPSGYGYTF.

This clone has just a few counts. The chain combines TRBV19 with TRBJ1-4; D is perhaps TRBD1 (6 bases). Per germline, CDR1 LNHDA and CDR2 SQIVND (reference sequence). The germline V and J ends were trimmed by 5 bases and 6 bases, with 16 bases remaining between them. The CDR3 has 15 amino acids. Written as DNA, the CDR3 is TGTGCCAGTAGTTTCCCGGGGGGCAGTTATGAAAAACTGTTTTTT. This sequence encodes CASSFPGGSYEKLFF.

The rearrangement uses TRBV20-1 and TRBJ1-2, with 12 positions matching TRBD1. Germline CDR1 is DFQATT and CDR2 is SNEGSKA (reference sequence). This CDR3 is 14 amino acids long. Trimming cost V 5 bases and J 10 bases; bases outside gene matches: 11. CDR3 bases: TGCAGTGCTCGTGAGGGACAGGGGGCGAGAATCTACACCTTC. This gives the protein CSAREGQGARIYTF.

The V and J genes are TRBV5-1 and TRBJ2-5, with D possibly matching TRBD1 (6 bases). The V gene's germline CDR1 is SGHRS and CDR2 YFSETQ. CDR3 length equals 17 residues. V lost 0 bases, J lost 4 bases, and 19 bases lay in between. The CDR3 sequence is CASSLDVRGRVGETQYF. The CDR3 DNA follows: TGCGCCAGCAGCTTGGATGTCAGGGGACGGGTGGGAGAGACCCAGTACTTC.

The V gene is TRBV7-3, the J gene TRBJ1-2, with TRBD1 as a possible D gene (6 bases). The CDR3 totals 15 residues. V lost 0 bases and J 8 bases, leaving 16 bases between the germline ends. CDR1 is SGHTA, CDR2 FQGTGA, per germline. The CDR3, as DNA: TGTGCCAGCAGCTTAACGACAGGCCCAGCCGGAGGCTACACCTTC. Translation gives CASSLTTGPAGGYTF.

V gene TRBV27 combines with J gene TRBJ2-6; 8 nucleotides line up with TRBD1. Germline V gene data show CDR1 as MNHEY and CDR2 as SMNVEV (reference sequence). V trimming: 3 bases; J trimming: 3 bases; junction bases outside the gene matches: 1. The CDR3 covers 15 residues. For the CDR3, the DNA is TGTGCCAGCAGTTTCGACAGGGGTGGGGCCAACGTCCTGACTTTC. Translating gives CASSFDRGGANVLTF.

The genes are TRBV6-8 and TRBJ2-2; D is uncertain. This CDR3 has 15 amino acids. Germline CDR1 MNHGY, CDR2 SAAAGT. V lost 8 bases to trimming and J lost 1 base, with 14 bases between them. The CDR3: CASGYYGLNTGELFF. CDR3 coding DNA: TGTGCCAGCGGCTACTACGGGTTGAACACCGGGGAGCTGTTTTTT.

The rearrangement uses TRBV6-1 and TRBJ1-1; D possibly corresponds to TRBD1 (5 bases). The CDR3 is 17 amino acids. The V and J ends lost 3 bases and 3 bases respectively, with 20 bases between them. Per the germline V gene, CDR1 is MNHNS and CDR2 is SASEGT. CDR3 region: CASSDVEEFWGDTEAFF. CDR3 coding DNA: TGTGCCAGCAGTGATGTAGAGGAGTTCTGGGGGGACACTGAAGCTTTCTTT.

The genes are TRBV6-6 and TRBJ1-1; 8 bases are a match to TRBD1. Losses at the gene ends were 4 bases for V and 5 bases for J; bases not matched to a gene: 6. Germline CDR1 and CDR2: MNHNY and SVGAGI (reference sequence). The CDR3 is 14 amino acids. The CDR3 region is CASSFDRGFTEAFF. DNA for the CDR3: TGTGCCAGCAGTTTCGACAGGGGATTTACTGAAGCTTTCTTT.

This chain uses TRBV9 with TRBJ2-2, with TRBD1 matching 8 bases. V trimming: 3 bases; J trimming: 3 bases; junction bases outside the gene matches: 7. Germline loops: CDR1 SGDLS, CDR2 YYNGEE. The CDR3 consists of 16 residues. As DNA, the CDR3 is TGTGCCAGCAGCGAGCAGACAGGGGTGGACACCGGGGAGCTGTTTTTT. It codes for CASSEQTGVDTGELFF.

This rearrangement joins TRBV7-2 to TRBJ2-1; no clear D. Trimming stripped 1 base from V and 7 bases from J, with 11 bases between. The germline V gene has CDR1 SGHTA and CDR2 FQGNSA. This CDR3 has 14 residues. This CDR3 reads CASSLDSGVNEQFF. In DNA, the CDR3 is TGTGCCAGCAGCTTAGATTCGGGTGTGAATGAGCAGTTCTTC.

The chain recombines TRBV6-5 with TRBJ1-2, with 9 bases that match TRBD1. The CDR3 sequence is 13 residues long. V dropped 6 bases and J dropped 8; count of bases not matched to a gene: 7. Germline V CDR1 and CDR2: MNHEY, SVGAGI. The CDR3 sequence is CASSRTGGEGYTF. Here the CDR3 DNA reads TGTGCCAGCAGCCGAACAGGGGGCGAAGGCTACACCTTC.

The chain recombines TRBV7-8 with TRBJ2-5, with a weak D call TRBD2 (6 bases). V lost 2 bases and J lost 9, with 19 bases in between. There are 15 residues in the CDR3. Looked up from germline, CDR1 is SGHVS and CDR2 is FQNEAQ. CDR3 loop: CASSLPRDGGFAQYF. Written as DNA, the CDR3 is TGTGCCAGCAGCTTACCCAGGGACGGGGGTTTCGCCCAGTACTTC.

The chain couples TRBV2 to TRBJ1-1, with a weak D call TRBD1 (5 bases). The CDR3 covers 15 residues. Germline lookup yields CDR1 SNHLY and CDR2 FYNNEI. V gave up 10 bases and J gave up 3 bases, with 21 bases separating them. CDR3 DNA: TGTGCCACCACGACCTGGGACGGGAGGGACACTGAAGCTTTCTTT. Translated: CATTTWDGRDTEAFF.

The chain recombines TRBV30 with TRBJ2-3; D gene uncertain. Germline CDR1 GTSNPN, CDR2 SVGIG (reference sequence). This CDR3 comprises 12 residues. Deletions cut 4 bases from V and 2 bases from J, with 7 bases between. CDR3 DNA sequence: TGTGCCTGGAAACAGAACACAGATACGCAGTATTTT. Translated, it gives CAWKQNTDTQYF.

This sequence joins TRBV5-5 and TRBJ1-2; D unclear. This CDR3 region has 14 residues. The germline CDR1 and CDR2 sequences are SGHKS and YYEKEE (reference sequence). Trimming removed 2 bases at V and 6 bases at J, with 14 bases between. CDR3 sequence (DNA): TGTGCCAGCAGCTTAATCGGAGACTATGATGGCTACACCTTC. Protein sequence: CASSLIGDYDGYTF. Looking up the rest from reference TRBV5-5 and TRBJ1-2 gives the full variable domain: DAGVTQSPTHLIKTRGQQVTLRCSPISGHKSVSWYQQVLGQGPQFIFQYYEKEERGRGNFPDRFSARQFPNYSSELNVNALLLGDSALYLCASSLIGDYDGYTFGSGTRLTVV.

This rearrangement joins TRBV27 to TRBJ1-4; 9 bases match TRBD1. The CDR3 extends over 15 amino acids. Germline trimming cut 7 bases from V and 4 bases from J; bases unmatched to any gene: 7. Germline assignment: CDR1 MNHEY and CDR2 SMNVEV (reference sequence). The CDR3 is CASKETGGLNEKLFF. In nucleotides, the CDR3 is TGTGCCAGCAAGGAGACAGGGGGGCTTAATGAAAAACTGTTTTTT.

This chain uses TRBV19 with TRBJ2-7; TRBD1 matches 7 bases. The CDR3 has 14 residues. V lost 6 bases and J lost 1; bases outside the gene matches: 6. Germline CDR1 LNHDA, CDR2 SQIVND (reference sequence). The chain's CDR3 is CASRPGQNSYEQYF. DNA for the CDR3: TGTGCCAGTAGGCCGGGACAGAATTCCTACGAGCAGTACTTC.

V gene TRBV10-3 combines with J gene TRBJ1-4, with 9 bases that match TRBD1. This CDR3 is 13 amino acids long. CDR1 is ENHRY, CDR2 SYGVKD, per germline. Trimming at V came to 9 bases and at J to 8 bases, leaving 7 bases not matched to a gene. The CDR3 nucleotides are TGTGCCATTCACCGGGACAGGGAAGAAAAACTGTTTTTT. Amino acid sequence: CAIHRDREEKLFF.

This chain connects TRBV6-5 to TRBJ2-7, with 10 bases matching TRBD2. V was clipped by 6 bases and J by 3 bases; unmatched bases: 5. CDR1 and CDR2 (germline): MNHEY, SVGAGI. CDR3 length: 14 residues. The CDR3 spells CASSRTSGLYEQYF. The CDR3 bases are TGTGCCAGCAGCCGGACTAGCGGCCTCTACGAGCAGTACTTC.

This clone was counted only a few times. The same CDR3 arises from other DNA sequences in this sample as well. The V call is TRBV6-6, the J call TRBJ1-5; D gene ambiguous. V dropped 5 bases and J dropped 4 bases, with 6 bases sitting between them. The CDR3 totals 12 residues. Looked up from germline, CDR1 is MNHNY and CDR2 is SVGAGI (reference sequence). The CDR3 is CASSTDNQPQHF. The CDR3 DNA reads TGTGCCAGCAGTACAGATAATCAGCCCCAGCATTTT.

The genes are TRBV6-1 and TRBJ1-4; TRBD1 might be the D (5 bases). This CDR3 has 16 amino acids. Germline V gene sequence: CDR1 MNHNS, CDR2 SASEGT. Trimming took off 2 bases at V and 7 bases at J, with 17 bases between the two ends. The CDR3 protein is CASSEWAGTKGEKLFF. The CDR3 region has the DNA TGTGCCAGCAGTGAATGGGCCGGGACTAAGGGTGAAAAACTGTTTTTT.

This chain uses TRBV9 with TRBJ2-7, with 9 bases that match TRBD2. The V and J ends lost 0 bases and 2 bases, in that order; junction bases with no gene match: 3. The CDR3 totals 15 residues. CDR1 is SGDLS, CDR2 YYNGEE, per germline. The CDR3 nucleotides are TGTGCCAGCAGCGTAGCGCCTAGCGGGGCCTACGAGCAGTACTTC. Translation: CASSVAPSGAYEQYF.

The V call is TRBV6-5, the J call TRBJ2-3, with D perhaps TRBD1 (6 bases). This CDR3 is built from 13 residues. Deletions cut 3 bases from V and 5 bases from J, with 9 bases between. Germline V gene sequence: CDR1 MNHEY, CDR2 SVGAGI. CDR3 amino acids: CASSYLDRDTQYF. Here the CDR3 DNA reads TGTGCCAGCAGTTATCTGGACAGAGATACGCAGTATTTT.

V gene TRBV2 combines with J gene TRBJ1-2; D not resolved. The germline V gene has CDR1 SNHLY and CDR2 FYNNEI. The CDR3 has 12 residues. V lost 6 bases and J 3 bases, leaving 8 bases between the germline ends. The CDR3 DNA reads as TGTGCCAGCAGCGTAAGAGACTATGGCTACACCTTC. This encodes CASSVRDYGYTF. Based on the CDR3 plus reference TRBV2 and TRBJ1-2, the full variable domain is EPEVTQTPSHQVTQMGQEVILRCVPISNHLYFYWYRQILGQKVEFLVSFYNNEISEKSEIFDDQFSVERPDGSNFTLKIRSTKLEDSAMYFCASSVRDYGYTFGSGTRLTVV.

This chain joins TRBV7-6 and TRBJ1-1, with D possibly being TRBD1 (5 bases). CDR3 length: 18 residues. Trimming took 5 bases from V and 1 from J, leaving 23 bases between them. CDR1 and CDR2 (germline): SGHVS, FNYEAQ. The CDR3 coding sequence is TGTGCCAGCAGCCTACCTCCCGGGACTAAGGGTAGGAACACTGAAGCTTTCTTT. Translated: CASSLPPGTKGRNTEAFF.

This clone appeared once. This chain connects TRBV28 to TRBJ1-1; D perhaps matches TRBD1 (5 bases). V was pared by 3 bases and J by 4 bases, with 15 bases between. This CDR3 is 15 amino acids long. The germline V gene has CDR1 MDHEN and CDR2 SYDVKM. CDR3 residues: CASSFQSQGFTEAFF. The CDR3 DNA reads TGTGCCAGCAGTTTCCAAAGTCAGGGCTTCACTGAAGCTTTCTTT.

The rearrangement uses TRBV29-1 and TRBJ2-5; the match to TRBD2 covers 9 bases. Per the germline V gene, CDR1 is SQVTM and CDR2 is ANQGSEA. The length of the CDR3 is 16 residues. V shed 6 bases and J 5 bases; nucleotides not matched to a gene: 16. The CDR3 is CSVVWGAGGSWETQYF. The DNA for the CDR3 is TGCAGCGTGGTATGGGGAGCGGGGGGCTCTTGGGAGACCCAGTACTTC.